The clone carrying this TCR beta chain was seen only a few times. Its antigen is currently unknown. This sample is part of a study of T cells after yellow fever vaccination. By 5'RACE template switching, TCR cDNA was produced, with a universal primer site and UMIs added in the process. TCRdb itself ran the 5' RACE reads through MiXCR, one entry per CDR3 protein. Here the sample spans fewer than 400,000 distinct CDR3 sequences, roughly 10% being singletons. The V gene's germline CDR1 is MGHDK and CDR2 SYGVNS. The junction had 2 bases not matched to a gene; V was cut back by 0 bases and J by 8 bases. CDR3 length equals 13 residues. General study results and limits: Though it reached lower strength, the secondary response hit its peak faster, day 5 versus 15. There was a possibility that FACS-sorted repertoires contained abundant clonotypes contaminating from the bulk population. In post-booster samples, most primary-vaccination clones reappeared (just under 98% CD4, 88% CD8).

The rearrangement links TRBV25-1 to TRBJ1-2, with 8 bases that match TRBD1. Sequencing used CD4+ T cells sorted from PBMCs, obtained 45 days after the yellow fever booster vaccination. The TCR comes from a man in his late teens or twenties who received the YFV17D yellow fever vaccine. DNA of the CDR3: TGTGCCAGCAGTGAATACAGGGGGCACGGCTACACCTTC. Translation gives CASSEYRGHGYTF.